This T cell receptor beta chain was recovered during a study of blood T cell repertoires in COVID-19. Using immunoSEQ multiplex PCR, the repertoire was profiled, and TCRdb retains in-frame clones only, with some absent. The sample has fewer than 350,000 clones, 85% to 90% seen once; the top ten hold approximately 0.93%. V lost 8 bases and J lost 0, with 8 bases in between. The CDR3 consists of 13 residues. Germline CDR1 and CDR2: SNHLY and FYNNEI. The chain couples TRBV2 to TRBJ1-5; D perhaps matches TRBD1 (5 bases). This clonotype originated in a woman aged 30 to 39 who had been exposed to COVID-19. The specimen was PBMCs or T cells enriched from blood (not recorded which). The CDR3 DNA reads TGTGCCAGCTTAAGGGGTAGCAATCAGCCCCAGCATTTT. Protein: CASLRGSNQPQHF.